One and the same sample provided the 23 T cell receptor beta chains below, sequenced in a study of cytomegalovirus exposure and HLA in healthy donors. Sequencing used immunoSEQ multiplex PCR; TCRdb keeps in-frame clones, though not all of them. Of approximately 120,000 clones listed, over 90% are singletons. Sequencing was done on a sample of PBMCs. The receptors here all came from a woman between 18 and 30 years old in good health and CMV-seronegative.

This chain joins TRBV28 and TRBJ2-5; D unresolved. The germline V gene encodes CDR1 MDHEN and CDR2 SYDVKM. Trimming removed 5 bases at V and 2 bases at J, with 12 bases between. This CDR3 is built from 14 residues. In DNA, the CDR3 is TGTGCCAGCAGTCCCACAGCAGAACAAGAGACCCAGTACTTC. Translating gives CASSPTAEQETQYF.

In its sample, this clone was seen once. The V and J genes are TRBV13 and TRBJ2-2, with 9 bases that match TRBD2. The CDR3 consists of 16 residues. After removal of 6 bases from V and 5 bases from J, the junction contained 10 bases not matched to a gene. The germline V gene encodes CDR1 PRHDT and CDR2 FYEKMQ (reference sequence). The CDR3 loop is CASREVAGVGTGELFF. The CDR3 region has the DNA TGTGCCAGCAGAGAAGTAGCGGGAGTCGGGACCGGGGAGCTGTTTTTT.

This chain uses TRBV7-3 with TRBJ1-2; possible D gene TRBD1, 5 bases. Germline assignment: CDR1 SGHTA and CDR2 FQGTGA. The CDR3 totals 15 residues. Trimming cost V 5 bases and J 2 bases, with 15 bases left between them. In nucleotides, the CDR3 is TGTGCCAGCAGCCCGAATTCTCCAGGGAACTATGGCTACACCTTC. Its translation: CASSPNSPGNYGYTF.

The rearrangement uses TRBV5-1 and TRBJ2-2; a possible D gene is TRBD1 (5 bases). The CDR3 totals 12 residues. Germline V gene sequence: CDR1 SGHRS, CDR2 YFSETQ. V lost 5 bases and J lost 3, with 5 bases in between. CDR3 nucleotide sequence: TGCGCCAGCAGAGGGGACACCGGGGAGCTGTTTTTT. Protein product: CASRGDTGELFF.

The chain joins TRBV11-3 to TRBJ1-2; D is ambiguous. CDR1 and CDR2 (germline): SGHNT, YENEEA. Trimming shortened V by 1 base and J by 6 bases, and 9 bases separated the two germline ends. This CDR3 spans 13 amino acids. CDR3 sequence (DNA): TGTGCCAGCAGCTTAGCGGGGAACGATGGCTACACCTTC. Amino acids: CASSLAGNDGYTF.

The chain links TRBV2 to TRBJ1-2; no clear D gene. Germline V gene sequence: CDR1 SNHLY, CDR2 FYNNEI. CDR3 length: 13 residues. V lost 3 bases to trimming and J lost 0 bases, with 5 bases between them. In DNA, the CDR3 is TGTGCCAGCAGTGACACAACTAACTATGGCTACACCTTC. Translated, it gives CASSDTTNYGYTF. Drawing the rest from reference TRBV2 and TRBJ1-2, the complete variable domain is EPEVTQTPSHQVTQMGQEVILRCVPISNHLYFYWYRQILGQKVEFLVSFYNNEISEKSEIFDDQFSVERPDGSNFTLKIRSTKLEDSAMYFCASSDTTNYGYTFGSGTRLTVV.

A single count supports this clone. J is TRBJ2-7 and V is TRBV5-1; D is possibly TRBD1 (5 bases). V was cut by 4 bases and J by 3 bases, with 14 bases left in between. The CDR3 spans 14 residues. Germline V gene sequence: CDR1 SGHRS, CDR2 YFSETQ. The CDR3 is CASSKLQGGYEQYF. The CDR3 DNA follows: TGCGCCAGCAGCAAACTCCAGGGTGGCTACGAGCAGTACTTC.

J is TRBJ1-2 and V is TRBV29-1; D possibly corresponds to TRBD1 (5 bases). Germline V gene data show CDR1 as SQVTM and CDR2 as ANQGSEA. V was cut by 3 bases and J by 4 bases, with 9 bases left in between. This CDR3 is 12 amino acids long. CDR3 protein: CSVEQGIYGYTF. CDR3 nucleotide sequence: TGCAGCGTTGAGCAGGGTATCTATGGCTACACCTTC.

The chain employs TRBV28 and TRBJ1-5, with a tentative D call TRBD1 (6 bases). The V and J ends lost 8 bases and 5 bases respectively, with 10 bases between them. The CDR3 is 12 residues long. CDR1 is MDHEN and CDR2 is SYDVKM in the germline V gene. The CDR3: CASGDTYQPQHF. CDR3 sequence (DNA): TGTGCCAGCGGGGACACATATCAGCCCCAGCATTTT.

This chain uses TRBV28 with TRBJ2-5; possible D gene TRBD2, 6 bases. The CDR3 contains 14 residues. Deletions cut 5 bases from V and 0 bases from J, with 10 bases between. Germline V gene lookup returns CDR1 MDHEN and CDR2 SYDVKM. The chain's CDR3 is CASSLAPNQETQYF. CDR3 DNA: TGTGCCAGCAGTCTAGCGCCGAACCAAGAGACCCAGTACTTC.

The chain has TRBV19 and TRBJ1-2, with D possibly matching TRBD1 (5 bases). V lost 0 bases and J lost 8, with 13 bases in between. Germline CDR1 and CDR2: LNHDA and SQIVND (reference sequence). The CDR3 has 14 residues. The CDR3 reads CASSIDQGMGGYTF. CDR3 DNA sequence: TGTGCCAGTAGTATAGATCAGGGTATGGGCGGCTACACCTTC. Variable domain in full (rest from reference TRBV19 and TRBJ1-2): DGGITQSPKYLFRKEGQNVTLSCEQNLNHDAMYWYRQDPGQGLRLIYYSQIVNDFQKGDIAEGYSVSREKKESFPLTVTSAQKNPTAFYLCASSIDQGMGGYTFGSGTRLTVV.

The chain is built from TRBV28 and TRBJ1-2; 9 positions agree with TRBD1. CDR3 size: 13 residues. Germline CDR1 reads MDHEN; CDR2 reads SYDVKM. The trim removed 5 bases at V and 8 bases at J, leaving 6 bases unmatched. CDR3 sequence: CASSRTGVVGYTF. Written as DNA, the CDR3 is TGTGCCAGCAGTCGGACAGGGGTAGTGGGCTACACCTTC.

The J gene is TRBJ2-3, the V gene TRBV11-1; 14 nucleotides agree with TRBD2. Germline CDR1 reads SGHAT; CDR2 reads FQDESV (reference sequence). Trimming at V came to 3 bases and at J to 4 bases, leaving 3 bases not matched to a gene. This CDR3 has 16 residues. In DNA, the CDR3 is TGTGCCAGCAGCTTGGGGACTAGCGGGAGAGCAGATACGCAGTATTTT. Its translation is CASSLGTSGRADTQYF.

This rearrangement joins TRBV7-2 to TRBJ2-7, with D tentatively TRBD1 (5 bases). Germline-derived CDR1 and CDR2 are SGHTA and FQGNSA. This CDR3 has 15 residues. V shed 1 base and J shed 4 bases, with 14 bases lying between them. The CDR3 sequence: CASSLVQGSGYEQYF. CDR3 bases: TGTGCCAGCAGCTTAGTCCAGGGCTCTGGATACGAGCAGTACTTC.

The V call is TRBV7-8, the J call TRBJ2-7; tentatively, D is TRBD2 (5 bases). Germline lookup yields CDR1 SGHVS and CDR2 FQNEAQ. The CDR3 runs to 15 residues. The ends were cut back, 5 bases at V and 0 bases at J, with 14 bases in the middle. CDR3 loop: CASSAQPGSSYEQYF. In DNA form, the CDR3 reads TGTGCCAGCAGCGCCCAACCGGGAAGCTCCTACGAGCAGTACTTC. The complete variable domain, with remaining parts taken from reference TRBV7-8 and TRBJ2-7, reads GAGVSQSPRYKVAKRGQDVALRCDPISGHVSLFWYQQALGQGPEFLTYFQNEAQLDKSGLPSDRFFAERPEGSVSTLKIQRTQQEDSAVYLCASSAQPGSSYEQYFGPGTRLTVT.

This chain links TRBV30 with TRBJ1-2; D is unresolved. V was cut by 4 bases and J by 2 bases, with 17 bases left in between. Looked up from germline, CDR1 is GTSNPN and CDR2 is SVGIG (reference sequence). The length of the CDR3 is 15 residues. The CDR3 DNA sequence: TGTGCCTGGATTTATAAAGGCGGAATAAACTATGGCTACACCTTC. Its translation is CAWIYKGGINYGYTF.

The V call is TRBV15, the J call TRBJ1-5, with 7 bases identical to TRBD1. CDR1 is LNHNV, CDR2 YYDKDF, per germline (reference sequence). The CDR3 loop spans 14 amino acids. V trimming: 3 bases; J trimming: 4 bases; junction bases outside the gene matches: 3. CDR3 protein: CATSRRQGNQPQHF. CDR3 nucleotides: TGTGCCACCAGCAGGAGACAGGGAAATCAGCCCCAGCATTTT.

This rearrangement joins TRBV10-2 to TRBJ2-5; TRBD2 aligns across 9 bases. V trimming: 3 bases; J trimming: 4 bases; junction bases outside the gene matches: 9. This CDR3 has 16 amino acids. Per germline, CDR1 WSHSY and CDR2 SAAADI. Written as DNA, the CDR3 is TGCGCCAGCAGTGAATTAGGCGGGAGGGCCTCAGAGACCCAGTACTTC. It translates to CASSELGGRASETQYF.

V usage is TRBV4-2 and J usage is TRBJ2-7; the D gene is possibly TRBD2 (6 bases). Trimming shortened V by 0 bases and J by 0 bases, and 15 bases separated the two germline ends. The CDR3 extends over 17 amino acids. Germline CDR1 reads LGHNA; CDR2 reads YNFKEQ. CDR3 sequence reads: CASSQDYRGAHSYEQYF. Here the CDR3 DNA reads TGTGCCAGCAGCCAAGATTACCGCGGGGCCCACTCCTACGAGCAGTACTTC.

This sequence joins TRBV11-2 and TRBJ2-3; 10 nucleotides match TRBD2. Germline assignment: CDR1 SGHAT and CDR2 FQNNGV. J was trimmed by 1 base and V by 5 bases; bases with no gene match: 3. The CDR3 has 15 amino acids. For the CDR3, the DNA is TGTGCCAGCAGCCGCCTAGCGGGGGGCACAGATACGCAGTATTTT. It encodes CASSRLAGGTDTQYF. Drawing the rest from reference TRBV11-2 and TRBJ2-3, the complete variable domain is EAGVAQSPRYKIIEKRQSVAFWCNPISGHATLYWYQQILGQGPKLLIQFQNNGVVDDSQLPKDRFSAERLKGVDSTLKIQPAKLEDSAVYLCASSRLAGGTDTQYFGPGTRLTVL.

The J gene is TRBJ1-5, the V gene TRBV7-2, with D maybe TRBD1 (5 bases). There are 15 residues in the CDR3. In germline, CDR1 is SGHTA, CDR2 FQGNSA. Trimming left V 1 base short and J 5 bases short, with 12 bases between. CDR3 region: CASSLGRAGDQPQHF. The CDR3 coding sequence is TGTGCCAGCAGCTTAGGCAGGGCTGGGGATCAGCCCCAGCATTTT.

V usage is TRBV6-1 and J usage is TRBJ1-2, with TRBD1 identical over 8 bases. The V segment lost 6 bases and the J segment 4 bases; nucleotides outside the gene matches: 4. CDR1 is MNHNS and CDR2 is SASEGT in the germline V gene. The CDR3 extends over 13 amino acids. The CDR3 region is CASRAGQGYGYTF. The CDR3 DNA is TGTGCCAGCAGGGCCGGACAGGGCTATGGCTACACCTTC.

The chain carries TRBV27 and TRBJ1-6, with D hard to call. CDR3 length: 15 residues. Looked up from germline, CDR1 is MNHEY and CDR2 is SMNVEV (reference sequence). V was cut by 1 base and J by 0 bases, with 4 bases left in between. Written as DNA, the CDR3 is TGTGCCAGCAGTTTATACAGCTCCTATAATTCACCCCTCCACTTT. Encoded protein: CASSLYSSYNSPLHF.